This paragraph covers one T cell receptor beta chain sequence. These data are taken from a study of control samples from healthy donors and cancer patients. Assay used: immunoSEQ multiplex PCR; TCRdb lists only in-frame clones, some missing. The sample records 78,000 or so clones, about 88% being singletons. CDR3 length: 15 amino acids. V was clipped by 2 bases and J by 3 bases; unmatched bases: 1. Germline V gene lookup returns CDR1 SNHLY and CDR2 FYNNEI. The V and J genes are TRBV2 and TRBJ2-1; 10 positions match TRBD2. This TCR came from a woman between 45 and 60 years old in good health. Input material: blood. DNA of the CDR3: TGTGCCAGCAGTGAAAAGCGGGGGGGCTACAATGAGCAGTTCTTC. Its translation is CASSEKRGGYNEQFF.